Included here is one T cell receptor (beta chain) sequence, with context. Its antigen remains unknown. These data originate in a study of cytomegalovirus exposure and HLA in healthy donors. Whole-study results and caveats: Roughly even sequencing depth across donors was the assumption behind the presence/absence analyses. Rarity held for most TCR sequences, but there were some public TCRs that occurred in many donors.

60 Vbeta and 13 Jbeta primers were used in PCR. Generated by immunoSEQ multiplex PCR, the TCRdb table keeps only in-frame clones and is missing some. The profile shows over 130,000 clones, roughly 90% of them singletons. Germline V CDR1 and CDR2: MNHNY, SVGAGI (reference sequence). V was trimmed by 0 bases and J by 1 base, leaving 5 bases between them. The CDR3 runs to 14 residues. The TCR originated in a woman between 40 and 50 years old in good health and CMV-seronegative. The sequencing sample was made of PBMCs. The chain links TRBV6-6 to TRBJ2-3; no firm D call. Written as DNA, the CDR3 is TGTGCCAGCAGTTACTCGGCGGGCACAGATACGCAGTATTTT. It yields the protein CASSYSAGTDTQYF.